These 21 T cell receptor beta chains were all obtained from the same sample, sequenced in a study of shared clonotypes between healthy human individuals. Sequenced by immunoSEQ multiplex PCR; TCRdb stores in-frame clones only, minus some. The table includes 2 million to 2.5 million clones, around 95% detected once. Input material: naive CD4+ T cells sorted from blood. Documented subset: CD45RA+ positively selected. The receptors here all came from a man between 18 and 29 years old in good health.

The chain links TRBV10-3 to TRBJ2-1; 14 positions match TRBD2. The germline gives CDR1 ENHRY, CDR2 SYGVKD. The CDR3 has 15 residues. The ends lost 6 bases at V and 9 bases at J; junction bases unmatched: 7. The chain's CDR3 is CAIRDGLAGGAEQFF. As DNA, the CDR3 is TGTGCCATCAGAGACGGACTAGCGGGGGGAGCTGAGCAGTTCTTC.

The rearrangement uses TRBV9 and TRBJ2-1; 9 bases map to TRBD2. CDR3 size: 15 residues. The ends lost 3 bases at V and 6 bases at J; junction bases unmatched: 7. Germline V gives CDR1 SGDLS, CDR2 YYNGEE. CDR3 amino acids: CASSAGGRGLNEQFF. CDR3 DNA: TGTGCCAGCAGCGCGGGCGGGAGGGGCCTCAATGAGCAGTTCTTC.

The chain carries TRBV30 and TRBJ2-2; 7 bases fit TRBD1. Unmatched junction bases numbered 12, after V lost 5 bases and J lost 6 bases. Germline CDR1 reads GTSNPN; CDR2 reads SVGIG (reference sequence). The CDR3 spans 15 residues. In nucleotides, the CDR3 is TGTGCCTGGGGTCAGACAGGGAAAATCCCCGGGGAGCTGTTTTTT. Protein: CAWGQTGKIPGELFF.

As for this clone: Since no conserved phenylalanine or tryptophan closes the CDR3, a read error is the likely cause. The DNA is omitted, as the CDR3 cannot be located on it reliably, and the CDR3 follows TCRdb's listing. The CDR3 is CSARETALL. The J gene is TRBJ1-1, the V gene TRBV20-1; TRBD1, as called in the table, went unchecked against the DNA. Germline values: CDR1 DFQATT, CDR2 SNEGSKA (reference sequence). A total of 9 residues make up the CDR3, ends included.

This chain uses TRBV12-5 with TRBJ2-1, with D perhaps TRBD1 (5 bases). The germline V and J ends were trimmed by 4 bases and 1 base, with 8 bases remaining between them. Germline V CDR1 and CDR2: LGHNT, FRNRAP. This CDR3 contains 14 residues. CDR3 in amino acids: CASGSQVSYNEQFF. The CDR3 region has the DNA TGTGCTAGTGGTTCACAGGTTTCCTACAATGAGCAGTTCTTC.

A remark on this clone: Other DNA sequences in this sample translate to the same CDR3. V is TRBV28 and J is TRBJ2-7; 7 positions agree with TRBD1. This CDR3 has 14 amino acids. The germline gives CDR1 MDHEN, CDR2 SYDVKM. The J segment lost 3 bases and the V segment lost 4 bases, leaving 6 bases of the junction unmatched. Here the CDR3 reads CASSSLDRRYEQYF. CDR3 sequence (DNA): TGTGCCAGCAGTTCCTTGGACAGGCGCTACGAGCAGTACTTC.

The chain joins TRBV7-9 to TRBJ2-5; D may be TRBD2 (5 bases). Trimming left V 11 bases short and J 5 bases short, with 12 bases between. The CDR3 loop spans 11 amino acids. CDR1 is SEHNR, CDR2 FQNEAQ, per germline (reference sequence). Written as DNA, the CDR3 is TGTGCCGCCGGAGGTACGGAGACCCAGTACTTC. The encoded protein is CAAGGTETQYF.

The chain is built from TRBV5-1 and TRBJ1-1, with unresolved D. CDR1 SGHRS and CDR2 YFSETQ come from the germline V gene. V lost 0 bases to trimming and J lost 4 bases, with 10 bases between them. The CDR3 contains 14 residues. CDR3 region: CASSLGQVPTEAFF. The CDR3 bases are TGCGCCAGCAGCTTGGGTCAGGTACCCACTGAAGCTTTCTTT.

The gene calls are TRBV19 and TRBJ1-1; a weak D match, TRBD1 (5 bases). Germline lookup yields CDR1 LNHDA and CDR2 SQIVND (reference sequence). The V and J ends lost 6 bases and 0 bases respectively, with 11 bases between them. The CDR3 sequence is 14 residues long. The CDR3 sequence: CASRGDSMNTEAFF. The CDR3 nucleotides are TGTGCCAGTAGGGGCGACAGCATGAACACTGAAGCTTTCTTT.

The CDR3 loop is CASQGRAKNSPLHF. The CDR3 nucleotides read TGCGCCAGCCAAGGGAGGGCGAAGAATTCACCCCTCCACTTT. The chain combines TRBV5-1 with TRBJ1-6; D call uncertain. Trimming took 7 bases from V and 7 from J, leaving 15 bases between them. Germline values: CDR1 SGHRS, CDR2 YFSETQ. This CDR3 is built from 14 residues. The complete variable domain, with remaining parts taken from reference TRBV5-1 and TRBJ1-6, reads KAGVTQTPRYLIKTRGQQVTLSCSPISGHRSVSWYQQTPGQGLQFLFEYFSETQRNKGNFPGRFSGRQFSNSRSEMNVSTLELGDSALYLCASQGRAKNSPLHFGNGTRLTVT.

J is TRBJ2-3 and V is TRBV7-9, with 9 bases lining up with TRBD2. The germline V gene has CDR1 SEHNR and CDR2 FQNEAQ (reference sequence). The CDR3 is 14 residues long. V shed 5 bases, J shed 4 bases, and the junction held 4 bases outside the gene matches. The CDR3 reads CASSLGLASDTQYF. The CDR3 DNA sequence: TGTGCCAGCAGCCTCGGACTAGCGTCAGATACGCAGTATTTT.

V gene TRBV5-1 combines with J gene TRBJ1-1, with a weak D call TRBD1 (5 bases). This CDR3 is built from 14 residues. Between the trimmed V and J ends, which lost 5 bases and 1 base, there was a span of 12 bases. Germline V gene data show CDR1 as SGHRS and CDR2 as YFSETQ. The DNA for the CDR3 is TGCGCCAGCAGGTCGACAGACTCGAACACTGAAGCTTTCTTT. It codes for CASRSTDSNTEAFF.

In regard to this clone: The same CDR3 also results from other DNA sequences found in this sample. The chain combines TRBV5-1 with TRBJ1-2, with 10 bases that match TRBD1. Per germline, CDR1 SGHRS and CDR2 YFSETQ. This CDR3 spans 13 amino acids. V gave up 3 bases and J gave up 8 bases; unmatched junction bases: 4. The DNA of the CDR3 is TGCGCCAGCAGCTCGGGACAGGGGTACGGCTACACCTTC. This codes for CASSSGQGYGYTF.

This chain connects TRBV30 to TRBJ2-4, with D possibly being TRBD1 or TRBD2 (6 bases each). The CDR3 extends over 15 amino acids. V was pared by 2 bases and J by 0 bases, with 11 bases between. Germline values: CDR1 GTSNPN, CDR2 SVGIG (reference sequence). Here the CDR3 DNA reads TGTGCCTGGAGTCTTTCGGGGGCAGCCAAAAACATTCAGTACTTC. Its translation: CAWSLSGAAKNIQYF.

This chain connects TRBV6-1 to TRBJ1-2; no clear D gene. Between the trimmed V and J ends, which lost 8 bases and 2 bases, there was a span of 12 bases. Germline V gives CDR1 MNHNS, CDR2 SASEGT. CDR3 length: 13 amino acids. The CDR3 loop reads CASESDKNYGYTF. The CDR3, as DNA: TGTGCCAGCGAATCCGACAAAAACTATGGCTACACCTTC.

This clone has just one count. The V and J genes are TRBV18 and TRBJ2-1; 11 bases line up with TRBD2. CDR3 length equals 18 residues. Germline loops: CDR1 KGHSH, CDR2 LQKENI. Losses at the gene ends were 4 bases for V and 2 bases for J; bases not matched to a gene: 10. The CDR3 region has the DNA TGTGCCAGCTCACTGGATGACTTAGCGGGGGGGCCCTACAATGAGCAGTTCTTC. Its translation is CASSLDDLAGGPYNEQFF.

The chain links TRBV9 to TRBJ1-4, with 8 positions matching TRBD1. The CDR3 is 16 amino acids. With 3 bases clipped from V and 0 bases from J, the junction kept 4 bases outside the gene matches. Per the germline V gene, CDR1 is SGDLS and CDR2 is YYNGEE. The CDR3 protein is CASSAGTGSTNEKLFF. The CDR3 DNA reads TGTGCCAGCAGCGCCGGGACAGGTTCAACTAATGAAAAACTGTTTTTT.

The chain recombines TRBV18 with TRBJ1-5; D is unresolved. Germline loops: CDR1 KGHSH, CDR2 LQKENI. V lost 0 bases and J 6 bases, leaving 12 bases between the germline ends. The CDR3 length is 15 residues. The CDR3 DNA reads TGTGCCAGCTCACCACCCCAGACCCCTAGTCAGCCCCAGCATTTT. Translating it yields CASSPPQTPSQPQHF. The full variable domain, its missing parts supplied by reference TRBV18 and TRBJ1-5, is NAGVMQNPRHLVRRRGQEARLRCSPMKGHSHVYWYRQLPEEGLKFMVYLQKENIIDESGMPKERFSAEFPKEGPSILRIQQVVRGDSAAYFCASSPPQTPSQPQHFGDGTRLSIL.

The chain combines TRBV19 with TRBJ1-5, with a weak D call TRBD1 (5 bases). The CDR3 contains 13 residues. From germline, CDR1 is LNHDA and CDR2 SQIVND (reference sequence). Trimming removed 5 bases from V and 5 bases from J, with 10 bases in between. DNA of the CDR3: TGTGCCAGTAGTCTGGCAGGGCATCAGCCCCAGCATTTT. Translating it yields CASSLAGHQPQHF.

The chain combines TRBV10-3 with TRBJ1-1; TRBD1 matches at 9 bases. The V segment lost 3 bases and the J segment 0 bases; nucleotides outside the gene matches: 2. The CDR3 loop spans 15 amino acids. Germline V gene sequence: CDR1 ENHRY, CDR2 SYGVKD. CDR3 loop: CAISDRQGVNTEAFF. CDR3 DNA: TGTGCCATCAGTGATAGACAGGGGGTGAACACTGAAGCTTTCTTT.

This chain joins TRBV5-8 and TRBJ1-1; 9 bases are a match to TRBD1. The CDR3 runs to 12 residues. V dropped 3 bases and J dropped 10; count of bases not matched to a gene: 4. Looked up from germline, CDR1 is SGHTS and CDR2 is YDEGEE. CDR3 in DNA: TGTGCCAGCAGCTGGGGACAGGGATCAGCTTTCTTT. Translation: CASSWGQGSAFF.